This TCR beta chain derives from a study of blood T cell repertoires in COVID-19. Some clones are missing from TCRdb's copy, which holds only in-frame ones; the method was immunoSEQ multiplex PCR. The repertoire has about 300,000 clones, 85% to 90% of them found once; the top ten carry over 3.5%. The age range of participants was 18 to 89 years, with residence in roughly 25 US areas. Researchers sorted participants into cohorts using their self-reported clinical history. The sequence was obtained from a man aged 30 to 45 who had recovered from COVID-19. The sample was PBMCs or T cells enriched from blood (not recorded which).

CDR3 bases: TGTGCCAGCAGCAGCCGGGACAGGGGGCGCGGAGAGACCCAGTACTTC. Translating it yields CASSSRDRGRGETQYF. The chain joins TRBV5-8 to TRBJ2-5; 12 positions match TRBD1. The CDR3 runs 16 residues. V shed 4 bases and J 4 bases; nucleotides not matched to a gene: 8. Germline V gene lookup returns CDR1 SGHTS and CDR2 YDEGEE.